One sample yielded the 10 T cell receptor beta chains listed below, sequenced in a study of T cells in Graves' hyperthyroidism and ophthalmopathy. Amplification targeted TCR beta CDR3 regions from RNA transcripts. HTBI primers were used for first-round RT-PCR of the TCR CDR3. TCRdb passed the multiplex PCR reads through MiXCR, listing each CDR3 protein once. The sample has 650,000 to 750,000 distinct CDR3 sequences; 14% are singletons. The sample was blood. These TCRs come from a woman between 18 and 29 years old with Graves' hyperthyroidism.

This clonotype was detected ten times or more. V and J are TRBV11-3 and TRBJ2-1, with TRBD2 identical over 12 bases. The CDR3 length is 18 residues. After removal of 4 bases from V and 7 bases from J, the junction contained 14 bases not matched to a gene. CDR1 is SGHNT and CDR2 is YENEEA in the germline V gene. DNA for the CDR3: TGTGCCAGCAGCTCCCAGTCTCTAGCGGGAGGGCCCAGTAATGAGCAGTTCTTC. Translation gives CASSSQSLAGGPSNEQFF.

CDR3 residues: CASSQMDRGRQNEQFF. CDR3 nucleotide sequence: TGTGCCAGCAGCCAAATGGACAGGGGGCGCCAAAATGAGCAGTTCTTC. The genes are TRBV7-8 and TRBJ2-1, with 11 bases matching TRBD1. Germline trimming cut 5 bases from V and 7 bases from J; bases unmatched to any gene: 10. The V gene's germline CDR1 is SGHVS and CDR2 FQNEAQ. This CDR3 is built from 16 residues.

This clonotype was seen ten or more times. In DNA, the CDR3 is TGTGCCAGCAGCTCCCCCGAGACCCAGTACTTC. Translating it yields CASSSPETQYF. This chain connects TRBV11-1 to TRBJ2-5; D is ambiguous. Trimming removed 4 bases at V and 5 bases at J, with 5 bases between. This CDR3 is 11 amino acids long. Per germline, CDR1 SGHAT and CDR2 FQDESV (reference sequence).

Ten or more counts support this clonotype. The rearrangement joins TRBV5-1 to TRBJ2-7, with 10 bases lining up with TRBD1. This CDR3 spans 15 amino acids. Trimming took 4 bases from V and 2 from J; bases not matched to a gene: 6. Looked up from germline, CDR1 is SGHRS and CDR2 is YFSETQ. The CDR3 loop reads CASSGTGTGAYEQYF. CDR3 sequence (DNA): TGCGCCAGCAGCGGGACCGGGACAGGGGCCTACGAGCAGTACTTC.

As concerns this clonotype: A much larger clone differs by one base, so this may be a read error. V gene TRBV2 combines with J gene TRBJ2-2, with 8 positions matching TRBD2. This CDR3 contains 13 residues. In germline, CDR1 is SNHLY, CDR2 FYNNEI. The CDR3 DNA reads TGTGCCAGCAGTGTTAGCGGGACCGGGGAGCCGTTTTTT. Its translation: CASSVSGTGEPFF.

The V gene is TRBV6-2 or TRBV6-3, the J gene TRBJ2-3; 9 bases are a match to TRBD1. This CDR3 comprises 16 residues. V gave up 4 bases and J gave up 1 base; unmatched junction bases: 6. In germline, CDR1 is MNHEY, CDR2 SVGEGT. The CDR3 nucleotides are TGTGCCAGCAGTTCACAGGGGGCGGCTGGCACAGATACGCAGTATTTT. Protein product: CASSSQGAAGTDTQYF.

Note on this clonotype: A read error may explain this, as a much larger clone is one base away. The genes are TRBV24-1 and TRBJ1-2; unclear D gene. V lost 3 bases, J lost 4 bases, and 14 bases lay in between. CDR3 length: 15 amino acids. Germline CDR1 KGHDR, CDR2 SFDVKD. CDR3 sequence (DNA): TGTGCCACCAGTGATCTCGTCACCCGCCTCTATGGCTACACCTTC. Protein product: CATSDLVTRLYGYTF.

This clonotype was counted at least ten times. The chain recombines TRBV2 with TRBJ2-1; D uncertain. V gave up 1 base and J gave up 7 bases, with 11 bases separating them. The germline CDR1 and CDR2 sequences are SNHLY and FYNNEI. This CDR3 is 14 amino acids long. CDR3 DNA: TGTGCCAGCAGTGAAGTCCCGGCCGCTAATGAGCAGTTCTTC. Translation: CASSEVPAANEQFF.

This clonotype was seen at least ten times. The chain couples TRBV11-2 to TRBJ1-2; D is undetermined. The CDR3 runs to 12 residues. Germline lookup yields CDR1 SGHAT and CDR2 FQNNGV. Trimming left V 7 bases short and J 5 bases short, with 11 bases between. CDR3 bases: TGTGCCAGCATCGACCGGGATTATGGCTACACCTTC. Protein product: CASIDRDYGYTF.

This clonotype appeared many times. The V call is TRBV20-1, the J call TRBJ2-3; TRBD2 agrees at 8 bases. Germline V gives CDR1 DFQATT, CDR2 SNEGSKA (reference sequence). CDR3 length equals 15 residues. V dropped 0 bases and J dropped 5; count of bases not matched to a gene: 7. The CDR3 nucleotides are TGCAGTGCTAGAGATATCGGAGCGGGGGAAGATACGCAGTATTTT. It translates to CSARDIGAGEDTQYF.